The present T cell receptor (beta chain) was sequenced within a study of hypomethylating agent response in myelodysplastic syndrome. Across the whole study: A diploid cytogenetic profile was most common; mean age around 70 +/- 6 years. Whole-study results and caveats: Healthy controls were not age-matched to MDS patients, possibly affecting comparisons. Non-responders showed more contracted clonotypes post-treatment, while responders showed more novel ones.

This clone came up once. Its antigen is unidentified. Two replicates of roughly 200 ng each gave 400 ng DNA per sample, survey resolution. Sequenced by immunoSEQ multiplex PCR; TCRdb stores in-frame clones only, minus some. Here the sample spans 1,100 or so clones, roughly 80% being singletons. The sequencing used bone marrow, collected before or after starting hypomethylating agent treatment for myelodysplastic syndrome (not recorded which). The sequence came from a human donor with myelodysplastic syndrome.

CDR3 nucleotides: TGTGCCAGCAGCTTTCTGGGTTTCGCAATGGAAGCTTTCTTT. Its protein is CASSFLGFAMEAFF. This chain uses TRBV7-8 with TRBJ1-1, with D uncertain. Germline CDR1 and CDR2: SGHVS and FQNEAQ. This CDR3 is built from 14 residues. V was cut by 3 bases and J by 8 bases, with 16 bases left in between.